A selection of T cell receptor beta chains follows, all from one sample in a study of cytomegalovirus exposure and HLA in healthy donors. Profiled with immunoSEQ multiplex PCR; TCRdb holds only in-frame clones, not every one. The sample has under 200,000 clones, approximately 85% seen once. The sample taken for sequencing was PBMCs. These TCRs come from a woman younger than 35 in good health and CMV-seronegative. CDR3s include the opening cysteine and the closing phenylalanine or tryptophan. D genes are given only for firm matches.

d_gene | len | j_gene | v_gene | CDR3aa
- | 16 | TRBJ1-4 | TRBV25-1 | CASSTQGKSTNEKLFF
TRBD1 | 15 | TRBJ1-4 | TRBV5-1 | CASSIRTGFGEKLFF
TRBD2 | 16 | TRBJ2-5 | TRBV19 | CASRALRGESKETQYF
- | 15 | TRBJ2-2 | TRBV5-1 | CASSPGTHNTGELFF
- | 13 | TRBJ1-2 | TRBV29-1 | CSVEDLLGYGYTF
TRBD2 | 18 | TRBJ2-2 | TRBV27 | CASSLSGTSGINTGELFF
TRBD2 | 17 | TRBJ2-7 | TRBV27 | CASSQGGGTSGHYEQYF
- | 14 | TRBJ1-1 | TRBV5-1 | CASSSRGVATEAFF
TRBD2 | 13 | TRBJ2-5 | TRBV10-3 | CAISSGGGETQYF
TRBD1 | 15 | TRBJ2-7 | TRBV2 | CASSEGQGPTYEQYF
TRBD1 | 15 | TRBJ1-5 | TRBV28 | CASTKQGTSNQPQHF
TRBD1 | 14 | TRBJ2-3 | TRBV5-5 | CASSLNRGTDTQYF
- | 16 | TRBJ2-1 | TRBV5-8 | CASSLETGSGLYEQFF
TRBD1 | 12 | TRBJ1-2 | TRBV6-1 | CASRDRGHGYTF
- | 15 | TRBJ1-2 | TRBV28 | CASSQGGGSNYGYTF
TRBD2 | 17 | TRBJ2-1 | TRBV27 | CASSLLAGGPEANEQFF
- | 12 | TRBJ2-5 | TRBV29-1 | CSVEEGLETQYF
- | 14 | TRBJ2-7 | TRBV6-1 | CASMGRGETYEQYF
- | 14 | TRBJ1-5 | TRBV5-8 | CASSGRTDNQPQHF
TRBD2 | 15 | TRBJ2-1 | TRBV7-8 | CASSFSGPSTNEQFF
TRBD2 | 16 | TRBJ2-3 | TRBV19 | CASSIGLAGAVDTQYF
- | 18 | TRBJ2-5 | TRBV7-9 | CASSLALEGGGRLETQYF
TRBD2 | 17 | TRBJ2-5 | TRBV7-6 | CASSPPFVAGGGETQYF
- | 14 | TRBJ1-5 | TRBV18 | CASSSSQGNQPQHF
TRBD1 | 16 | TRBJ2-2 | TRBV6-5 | CASSYSPGGRGGELFF
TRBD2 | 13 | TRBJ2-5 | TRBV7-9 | CASSFRGDETQYF
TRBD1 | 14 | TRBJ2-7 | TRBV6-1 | CASGGTGSDVKQYF